The entry that follows covers one TCR beta chain sequence. This sample was included in a study of blood T cell repertoires in COVID-19. Study-level background: The analysed material was cDNA or gDNA that came from T cells, B-cell-depleted T cells, or PBMCs.

Sequenced by immunoSEQ multiplex PCR; TCRdb stores in-frame clones only, minus some. The sample lists over 400,000 clones, approximately 90% occurring once. The J segment lost 7 bases and the V segment lost 4 bases, leaving 9 bases of the junction unmatched. Germline CDR1 and CDR2: LGHNA and YNFKEQ. The CDR3 has 16 amino acids. Living in 24 US areas, the participants were between about 18 and 100 years of age. Donors of Cohort 3 who recovered were those that had two negative PCRs, clearance, or symptom resolution. This chain joins TRBV4-2 and TRBJ2-1; 11 nucleotides align to TRBD2. This sequence was found in an older woman who had recovered from COVID-19. Sequenced: PBMCs or T cells enriched from blood (not recorded which). For the CDR3, the DNA is TGTGCCAGCAGCCGGACCGCTAGCGGGGGGCCGAATGAGCAGTTCTTC. Translating gives CASSRTASGGPNEQFF.